The clone carrying this TCR beta chain has more than one count but fewer than ten. Its cognate antigen is unknown. Sequencing of cultured CD4+ T cell DNA used the Oncomine TCR Beta short-read assay. TCRdb recomputed calls from the PCR reads with MiXCR, one row per CDR3 protein. The sample consists of over 15,000 distinct CDR3 sequences, 55% of them appearing once. Treatment: approximately nine-day PBMC culture with coronavirus spike peptide pools or control peptides (ViraFEST assay). Two million PBMCs per well were cultured with approximately 9.9 IU/ml IL-2 and about 10 ug/ml peptide pools. This entry comes from a study of vaccination and CD4 T cells after COVID-19. Findings and limits, study-wide: Vaccine-specific clones in convalescent patients were spike mono-reactive in 304 of 307 cases.

CDR1 and CDR2 (germline): SGHTA, FQGNSA. This CDR3 has 15 residues. With V trimmed by 1 base and J by 4 bases, 6 bases remained unmatched. This chain uses TRBV7-2 with TRBJ2-7; the match to TRBD2 covers 8 bases. This clonotype was obtained from a human donor who had recovered from COVID-19. Sequenced: CD4+ T cells from blood, cultured in vitro. CDR3 amino acids: CASSLGGTSGYEQYF. In nucleotides, the CDR3 is TGTGCCAGCAGCTTAGGAGGTACTAGCGGTTACGAGCAGTACTTC. Full variable domain (remainder filled in from reference TRBV7-2 and TRBJ2-7): GAGVSQSPSNKVTEKGKDVELRCDPISGHTALYWYRQSLGQGLEFLIYFQGNSAPDKSGLPSDRFSAERTGGSVSTLTIQRTQQEDSAVYLCASSLGGTSGYEQYFGPGTRLTVT.